This passage covers 9 T cell receptor beta chains from one sample sequenced in a study of shared clonotypes between healthy human individuals. Repertoires were generated with immunoSEQ multiplex PCR, while TCRdb's copy carries only in-frame clones and drops some. The sample holds under 1 million clones, 96% seen once. Naive CD8 cells lacked CD45RO and underwent positive selection for CCR7, leaving out terminally differentiated effector memory CD45RA+ cells. Sequenced input: naive CD8+ T cells sorted from blood. These receptors originate from a man aged 25-45 years in good health.

The CDR3 loop is CASSITSAYVREQYF. DNA of the CDR3: TGTGCCAGCAGTATAACTAGCGCGTATGTCCGGGAGCAGTACTTC. The chain uses TRBV27 and TRBJ2-7, with 7 positions matching TRBD2. Trimming cost V 5 bases and J 7 bases; bases outside gene matches: 14. CDR1 and CDR2 from the germline V gene are MNHEY and SMNVEV (reference sequence). The CDR3 runs 15 residues.

The J gene is TRBJ2-2, the V gene TRBV20-1; D is perhaps TRBD1 (5 bases). The CDR3 is 11 residues long. CDR1 DFQATT and CDR2 SNEGSKA come from the germline V gene (reference sequence). Between the trimmed V and J ends, which lost 4 bases and 8 bases, there was a span of 8 bases. CDR3 bases: TGCAGTGCTATATCAGGGGGGGAGCTGTTTTTT. This gives the protein CSAISGGELFF.

This chain links TRBV30 with TRBJ2-7, with D possibly TRBD2 on 6 matching bases. V was pared by 1 base and J by 4 bases, with 11 bases between. Germline loops: CDR1 GTSNPN, CDR2 SVGIG (reference sequence). The CDR3 is 13 residues long. This CDR3 reads CAWSGRVRYEQYF. The CDR3, as DNA: TGTGCCTGGAGTGGGAGGGTCCGGTACGAGCAGTACTTC.

This clone was seen only once. The chain is built from TRBV5-6 and TRBJ1-1; 11 nucleotides align to TRBD1. This CDR3 spans 13 amino acids. The germline V gene encodes CDR1 SGHDT and CDR2 YYEEEE. Trimming at V came to 7 bases and at J to 4 bases, leaving 3 bases not matched to a gene. The CDR3 spells CASRTGGGTEAFF. Here the CDR3 DNA reads TGTGCCAGCCGGACAGGGGGCGGCACTGAAGCTTTCTTT.

This chain connects TRBV14 to TRBJ1-2, with 9 bases fitting TRBD1. The CDR3 sequence is 15 residues long. Germline CDR1 reads SGHDN; CDR2 reads FVKESK. Germline trimming cut 4 bases from V and 1 base from J; bases unmatched to any gene: 4. The CDR3 DNA reads TGTGCCAGCAGCCGACGGACAGGGGATAACTATGGCTACACCTTC. As protein: CASSRRTGDNYGYTF.

This clone was recorded once. This chain joins TRBV5-1 and TRBJ2-1; 15 bases agree with TRBD2. The ends lost 2 bases at V and 5 bases at J; junction bases unmatched: 2. The CDR3 is made up of 16 amino acids. Germline V gene sequence: CDR1 SGHRS, CDR2 YFSETQ. CDR3 nucleotide sequence: TGCGCCAGCAGCTTATGGACTAGCGGGAGGGACAATGAGCAGTTCTTC. As protein: CASSLWTSGRDNEQFF.

J is TRBJ2-3 and V is TRBV9; the D is unclear. V was trimmed by 4 bases and J by 1 base, leaving 7 bases between them. CDR3 length equals 13 residues. Germline assignment: CDR1 SGDLS and CDR2 YYNGEE. The chain's CDR3 is CASSYSGTDTQYF. The CDR3 DNA is TGTGCCAGCAGCTATAGTGGCACAGATACGCAGTATTTT. Full variable domain (rest looked up from reference TRBV9 and TRBJ2-3): DSGVTQTPKHLITATGQRVTLRCSPRSGDLSVYWYQQSLDQGLQFLIQYYNGEERAKGNILERFSAQQFPDLHSELNLSSLELGDSALYFCASSYSGTDTQYFGPGTRLTVL.

The chain links TRBV27 to TRBJ2-1, with D tentatively TRBD1 (7 bases). Looked up from germline, CDR1 is MNHEY and CDR2 is SMNVEV (reference sequence). Trimming cost V 6 bases and J 9 bases, with 9 bases left between them. The CDR3 totals 11 residues. The CDR3 loop reads CASRQGGEQFF. The CDR3, as DNA: TGTGCCAGCAGGCAGGGGGGTGAGCAGTTCTTC.

The V call is TRBV7-9, the J call TRBJ2-1, with D perhaps matching TRBD1 (5 bases). This CDR3 contains 16 residues. Deletions cut 3 bases from V and 4 bases from J, with 16 bases between. Germline CDR1 is SEHNR and CDR2 is FQNEAQ (reference sequence). The CDR3 here is CASSFQRGLEYNEQFF. CDR3 coding DNA: TGTGCCAGCAGCTTTCAAAGGGGTCTGGAATACAATGAGCAGTTCTTC.